Below, 26 T cell receptor beta chains from the same sample are listed, as sequenced in a study of blood T cell repertoires in COVID-19. Measured with immunoSEQ multiplex PCR; TCRdb has only the in-frame clones, and not every one. Among 84,000 or so clones, 88% were seen once, and the ten largest hold approximately 7.3%. Input material: peripheral blood. The receptors come from an older man with acute or convalescent COVID-19.

The V call is TRBV7-9, the J call TRBJ1-4; a weak D match, TRBD1 (5 bases). From germline, CDR1 is SEHNR and CDR2 FQNEAQ (reference sequence). This CDR3 is 14 amino acids long. Trimming shortened V by 5 bases and J by 7 bases, and 14 bases separated the two germline ends. CDR3 protein: CASSRDTGGEKLFF. For the CDR3, the DNA is TGTGCCAGCAGCCGCGATACGGGGGGTGAAAAACTGTTTTTT.

The CDR3 protein is CASSYSGGGGETQYF. Written as DNA, the CDR3 is TGCGCCAGCAGTTATAGCGGGGGAGGAGGGGAGACCCAGTACTTC. The chain uses TRBV5-1 and TRBJ2-5, with 9 bases aligning to TRBD2. With V trimmed by 5 bases and J by 5 bases, 10 bases remained unmatched. The CDR3 runs to 15 residues. Germline lookup yields CDR1 SGHRS and CDR2 YFSETQ.

This clone was detected only a few times. The J gene is TRBJ1-6, the V gene TRBV6-5; tentative D call: TRBD1 (6 bases). The V end lost 9 bases, the J end lost 5 bases, and 11 bases lay between the germline ends. The CDR3 covers 13 residues. CDR1 MNHEY and CDR2 SVGAGI come from the germline V gene. This CDR3 reads CASGTPNNSPLHF. For the CDR3, the DNA is TGTGCCAGTGGGACACCCAATAATTCACCCCTCCACTTT.

The V gene is TRBV2, the J gene TRBJ1-5; 9 bases match TRBD1. The CDR3 covers 15 residues. Germline trimming cut 8 bases from V and 4 bases from J; bases unmatched to any gene: 9. Looked up from germline, CDR1 is SNHLY and CDR2 is FYNNEI. The chain's CDR3 is CASRSGTGNNQPQHF. The CDR3 nucleotides are TGTGCCAGCCGATCGGGGACAGGGAATAATCAGCCCCAGCATTTT.

V usage is TRBV6-6 and J usage is TRBJ2-2; D unresolved. V was trimmed by 6 bases and J by 7 bases, leaving 6 bases between them. The CDR3 spans 11 residues. CDR1 and CDR2 from the germline V gene are MNHNY and SVGAGI (reference sequence). As DNA, the CDR3 is TGTGCCAGCAGGGTAGTCGGGGAGCTGTTTTTT. This codes for CASRVVGELFF.

The chain links TRBV27 to TRBJ2-7, with D tentatively TRBD2 (6 bases). Germline assignment: CDR1 MNHEY and CDR2 SMNVEV (reference sequence). V was clipped by 10 bases and J by 0 bases, with 13 bases between them. This CDR3 is 13 amino acids long. CDR3 bases: TGTGCCACCTTTGGAGGGTCCTCCTACGAGCAGTACTTC. Amino acids: CATFGGSSYEQYF.

The chain recombines TRBV5-4 with TRBJ1-1, with D possibly being TRBD1 (6 bases). Germline lookup yields CDR1 SGHNT and CDR2 YYREEE (reference sequence). The CDR3 is made up of 13 amino acids. The V and J ends lost 0 bases and 6 bases respectively, with 9 bases between them. DNA for the CDR3: TGTGCCAGCAGCTTGGACAGGGATCCTGAAGCTTTCTTT. Encoded protein: CASSLDRDPEAFF.

V gene TRBV7-2 combines with J gene TRBJ1-5; maybe TRBD1 (6 bases). Germline V gene data show CDR1 as SGHTA and CDR2 as FQGNSA. The CDR3 has 15 residues. Deletions cut 1 base from V and 0 bases from J, with 7 bases between. CDR3 sequence reads: CASSLGQASNQPQHF. The CDR3 coding sequence is TGTGCCAGCAGCTTAGGACAGGCTAGCAATCAGCCCCAGCATTTT.

V is TRBV2 and J is TRBJ2-4; 10 positions match TRBD1. This CDR3 spans 14 amino acids. Germline values: CDR1 SNHLY, CDR2 FYNNEI. Losses at the gene ends were 6 bases for V and 5 bases for J; bases not matched to a gene: 4. The CDR3 DNA sequence: TGTGCCAGCAGGAAGGGGACAGGGGAAAACATTCAGTACTTC. Translation gives CASRKGTGENIQYF.

J is TRBJ1-5 and V is TRBV5-1; no clear D gene. This CDR3 is 17 amino acids long. CDR1 and CDR2 (germline): SGHRS, YFSETQ. The CDR3 loop is CAPAERTARKINQPQHF. For the CDR3, the DNA is TGCGCACCAGCGGAAAGAACAGCCCGGAAGATCAATCAGCCCCAGCATTTT.

This clone came up once. This rearrangement joins TRBV25-1 to TRBJ1-6; 8 nucleotides agree with TRBD1. The V and J ends lost 6 bases and 9 bases, in that order; junction bases with no gene match: 4. CDR3 length equals 13 residues. CDR1 is MGHDK, CDR2 SYGVNS, per germline. CDR3 nucleotides: TGTGCCAGCAGCGACAGGGGCAGTTCACCCCTCCACTTT. It codes for CASSDRGSSPLHF.

This clone was seen a few times. The chain recombines TRBV19 with TRBJ1-4; D is possibly TRBD1 (5 bases). V gave up 3 bases and J gave up 4 bases, with 12 bases separating them. This CDR3 has 15 amino acids. Germline V lookup: CDR1 LNHDA, CDR2 SQIVND (reference sequence). The CDR3 DNA reads as TGTGCCAGTAGTATGGAGGGGCGAGGTAATGAAAAACTGTTTTTT. Its protein product is CASSMEGRGNEKLFF.

This clone was detected a few times. The chain has TRBV28 and TRBJ1-1; D gene ambiguous. The length of the CDR3 is 15 residues. Trimming cost V 3 bases and J 4 bases, with 15 bases left between them. The germline V gene has CDR1 MDHEN and CDR2 SYDVKM. The CDR3 DNA reads as TGTGCCAGCAGTTTCACGAAGGCGCGGGGCACTGAAGCTTTCTTT. It is translated as CASSFTKARGTEAFF.

The chain carries TRBV6-5 and TRBJ1-5; TRBD1 matches at 7 bases. This CDR3 comprises 14 residues. The germline CDR1 and CDR2 sequences are MNHEY and SVGAGI. The ends lost 10 bases at V and 1 base at J; junction bases unmatched: 7. Written as DNA, the CDR3 is TGTGCCACCCACTCGGGACAGAGCAATCAGCCCCAGCATTTT. It codes for CATHSGQSNQPQHF.

V and J are TRBV7-2 and TRBJ1-5, with D perhaps matching TRBD1 (5 bases). V shed 2 bases and J shed 6 bases, with 17 bases lying between them. CDR1 SGHTA and CDR2 FQGNSA come from the germline V gene. CDR3 size: 16 residues. DNA for the CDR3: TGTGCCAGCAGCTTAAGAGATACGGGGGAAGGTCAGCCCCAGCATTTT. Its protein product is CASSLRDTGEGQPQHF.

The chain has TRBV24-1 and TRBJ2-3; maybe TRBD1 (6 bases). V was cut by 4 bases and J by 0 bases, with 16 bases left in between. The CDR3 extends over 17 amino acids. The germline V gene encodes CDR1 KGHDR and CDR2 SFDVKD. For the CDR3, the DNA is TGTGCCACCAGTGACCTGACCCAGGGGATAAGCACAGATACGCAGTATTTT. Protein: CATSDLTQGISTDTQYF.

The chain combines TRBV5-4 with TRBJ2-1; possible D gene TRBD1, 6 bases. CDR3 length: 15 residues. Germline CDR1 SGHNT, CDR2 YYREEE (reference sequence). The V gene lost 4 bases and the J gene lost 0 bases, with 11 bases spanning the gap. The CDR3 is CASSQGRSSYNEQFF. The CDR3 nucleotides are TGTGCCAGCAGCCAGGGGAGAAGCTCCTACAATGAGCAGTTCTTC.

J is TRBJ2-1 and V is TRBV4-3; TRBD2 matches 14 bases. Germline V gene sequence: CDR1 LGHNA, CDR2 YSLEER. The trim removed 0 bases at V and 2 bases at J, leaving 9 bases unmatched. The CDR3 is 20 amino acids. The CDR3 reads CASSQEGISTSGGAYNEQFF. In DNA form, the CDR3 reads TGCGCCAGCAGCCAAGAGGGGATTTCGACTAGCGGGGGGGCCTACAATGAGCAGTTCTTC.

The CDR3 DNA is TGTGCCAGCAGAAGGGACAGTTGGGGGCCCCTCCACTTT. Protein sequence: CASRRDSWGPLHF. This chain uses TRBV7-2 with TRBJ1-6; TRBD1 matches at 7 bases. This CDR3 region has 13 residues. The V gene's germline CDR1 is SGHTA and CDR2 FQGNSA. With V trimmed by 6 bases and J by 13 bases, 9 bases remained unmatched.

This chain joins TRBV7-8 and TRBJ2-7; 7 bases fit TRBD1. CDR3 length: 18 residues. V shed 0 bases and J 0 bases; nucleotides not matched to a gene: 11. Per germline, CDR1 SGHVS and CDR2 FQNEAQ. CDR3 coding DNA: TGTGCCAGCAGCTTAGCAAACCTCCAGACAGGGTACTCCTACGAGCAGTACTTC. Its protein product is CASSLANLQTGYSYEQYF.

The chain employs TRBV5-6 and TRBJ2-3; 7 bases align to TRBD2. The length of the CDR3 is 15 residues. J gave up 2 bases and V 1 base, and 4 bases lay outside the gene matches. The germline V gene has CDR1 SGHDT and CDR2 YYEEEE. The CDR3 is CASSLRGSATDTQYF. The CDR3 DNA reads as TGTGCCAGCAGCTTGCGCGGGAGCGCCACAGATACGCAGTATTTT.

The CDR3 DNA reads as TGCGCCAGCAGCCAAGTTCAGCTAGCGGGAGCCTACGAGCAGTACTTC. It is translated as CASSQVQLAGAYEQYF. The chain carries TRBV4-1 and TRBJ2-7; 10 nucleotides line up with TRBD2. The germline V gene has CDR1 MGHRA and CDR2 YSYEKL. Trimming cost V 1 base and J 2 bases; bases outside gene matches: 5. This CDR3 is built from 16 residues.

This clone was seen a single time. The chain couples TRBV5-4 to TRBJ2-7, with D possibly TRBD2 on 7 matching bases. The ends were cut back, 4 bases at V and 5 bases at J, with 22 bases in the middle. The CDR3 sequence is 16 residues long. CDR1 and CDR2 (germline): SGHNT, YYREEE (reference sequence). This CDR3 is CASSPGGGRGIHEQYF. CDR3 sequence (DNA): TGTGCCAGCAGCCCTGGGGGGGGGCGCGGTATCCACGAGCAGTACTTC. Filled out from reference TRBV5-4 and TRBJ2-7, the complete variable domain reads ETGVTQSPTHLIKTRGQQVTLRCSSQSGHNTVSWYQQALGQGPQFIFQYYREEENGRGNFPPRFSGLQFPNYSSELNVNALELDDSALYLCASSPGGGRGIHEQYFGPGTRLTVT.

The rearrangement joins TRBV3-1 (or the pseudogene TRBV3-2) to TRBJ1-2; 7 nucleotides agree with TRBD1. The CDR3 is made up of 14 amino acids. CDR1 is LGHDT and CDR2 is YNNKEL in the germline V gene (reference sequence). V shed 5 bases, J shed 2 bases, and the junction held 5 bases outside the gene matches. The CDR3 spells CASSRQGSNYGYTF. CDR3 sequence (DNA): TGTGCCAGCAGCAGACAGGGTAGCAACTATGGCTACACCTTC.

The chain employs TRBV5-1 and TRBJ2-1, with D possibly matching TRBD1 (5 bases). Per germline, CDR1 SGHRS and CDR2 YFSETQ. There are 17 residues in the CDR3. V shed 0 bases and J shed 1 base, with 14 bases lying between them. The CDR3 sequence is CASSLALAGISYNEQFF. CDR3 bases: TGCGCCAGCAGCTTGGCCTTGGCAGGGATTTCCTACAATGAGCAGTTCTTC.

This chain links TRBV30 with TRBJ2-1, with 11 bases lining up with TRBD2. Germline assignment: CDR1 GTSNPN and CDR2 SVGIG (reference sequence). The CDR3 sequence is 14 residues long. After removal of 0 bases from V and 6 bases from J, the junction contained 1 base not matched to a gene. The CDR3 DNA reads TGTGCCTGGAGTGTAACTAGCGGGGGCAATGAGCAGTTCTTC. Amino acid sequence: CAWSVTSGGNEQFF.